This T cell receptor (beta chain) was observed in a study of a mutant IDH1 vaccine in newly diagnosed glioma. Repertoires were generated with immunoSEQ multiplex PCR, while TCRdb's copy carries only in-frame clones and drops some. The sample comprises over 60,000 clones, about nine tenths of which are singletons, and roughly 1.9% rests with the top ten. The V gene's germline CDR1 is LNHDA and CDR2 SQIVND (reference sequence). V lost 0 bases, J lost 10 bases, and 18 bases lay in between. The CDR3 length is 15 residues. About this clone: As yet, its antigen is unknown.

Time point here: week 11, during vaccination. All doses held 300 ug of mutant IDH1 20-mer peptide, with topical imiquimod. The chain combines TRBV19 with TRBJ1-1; no definite D call. This material consisted of PBMCs, taken from a glioma patient whose treatment included an IDH1 peptide vaccine. The sequence was collected from a man in his forties or fifties with glioma. The CDR3 is CASSIDLSRPRGAFF. CDR3 nucleotide sequence: TGTGCCAGTAGTATAGATTTAAGTCGCCCCCGTGGAGCTTTCTTT.